Below are 19 T cell receptor beta chains sequenced from a single sample in a study of coeliac disease. Data came from immunoSEQ multiplex PCR; TCRdb stores just in-frame clones and leaves some out. The sample holds 1,300 or so clones, around 50% seen once. Sequencing was performed on intraepithelial lymphocytes from the gut. The receptors here all came from a man between 70 and 80 years old without celiac disease.

The rearrangement links TRBV18 to TRBJ2-2; weak D call: TRBD2 (5 bases). The CDR3 totals 16 residues. Per germline, CDR1 KGHSH and CDR2 LQKENI. V was cut by 2 bases and J by 4 bases, with 14 bases left in between. The CDR3 spells CASSPGGSLGTGELFF. DNA for the CDR3: TGTGCCAGCTCACCAGGAGGCAGCCTGGGCACCGGGGAGCTGTTTTTT.

The V and J genes are TRBV2 and TRBJ2-1; possibly TRBD2 for D (5 bases). The CDR3 contains 15 residues. Trimming shortened V by 4 bases and J by 1 base, and 11 bases separated the two germline ends. CDR1 is SNHLY and CDR2 is FYNNEI in the germline V gene. The CDR3 sequence: CASSAGVLSYNEQFF. The CDR3 DNA is TGTGCCAGCAGTGCCGGGGTGTTATCCTACAATGAGCAGTTCTTC.

By frequency in the sample, this clone is large. The CDR3 spells CASSSYRMNTGELFF. CDR3 DNA sequence: TGTGCCAGCAGTAGTTACAGAATGAACACCGGGGAGCTGTTTTTT. The chain couples TRBV6-5 to TRBJ2-2; no clear D. Trimming took 5 bases from V and 1 from J, leaving 11 bases between them. The CDR3 is made up of 15 amino acids. The germline V gene has CDR1 MNHEY and CDR2 SVGAGI.

This clone was observed a single time. The chain carries TRBV19 and TRBJ2-1, with a possible D match to TRBD1 (6 bases). Trimming left V 9 bases short and J 4 bases short, with 10 bases between. The CDR3 consists of 12 residues. From germline, CDR1 is LNHDA and CDR2 SQIVND (reference sequence). CDR3 protein: CASTDRYNEQFF. CDR3 nucleotide sequence: TGTGCCAGCACCGACAGGTACAATGAGCAGTTCTTC. Filled out from reference TRBV19 and TRBJ2-1, the complete variable domain reads DGGITQSPKYLFRKEGQNVTLSCEQNLNHDAMYWYRQDPGQGLRLIYYSQIVNDFQKGDIAEGYSVSREKKESFPLTVTSAQKNPTAFYLCASTDRYNEQFFGPGTRLTVL.

This clone was seen just once. The chain links TRBV6-1 to TRBJ1-5, with 8 bases fitting TRBD1. Germline V lookup: CDR1 MNHNS, CDR2 SASEGT. The CDR3 is made up of 14 amino acids. With V trimmed by 3 bases and J by 5 bases, 3 bases remained unmatched. CDR3 loop: CASSDGQGDQPQHF. The CDR3 DNA reads as TGTGCCAGCAGTGACGGACAGGGCGATCAGCCCCAGCATTTT.

The genes are TRBV29-1 and TRBJ2-3; 12 bases match TRBD1. This CDR3 is 19 amino acids long. The germline gives CDR1 SQVTM, CDR2 ANQGSEA. Losses at the gene ends were 4 bases for V and 4 bases for J; bases not matched to a gene: 18. CDR3 nucleotide sequence: TGCAGCGTTGGCGGAGAACCATCCGGGACAGGGGGCAAGGCAGATACGCAGTATTTT. Translation gives CSVGGEPSGTGGKADTQYF.

V is TRBV11-2 and J is TRBJ2-5; D is possibly TRBD1 (5 bases). This CDR3 has 13 amino acids. Germline V gives CDR1 SGHAT, CDR2 FQNNGV. Trimming shortened V by 6 bases and J by 5 bases, and 13 bases separated the two germline ends. DNA for the CDR3: TGTGCCAGCAGACCTCAGGGTGACGAGACCCAGTACTTC. It encodes CASRPQGDETQYF.

In this sample, this clone turned up a few times. V usage is TRBV6-5 and J usage is TRBJ1-1, with a weak D call TRBD1 (6 bases). V gave up 2 bases and J gave up 4 bases, with 8 bases separating them. Germline V gives CDR1 MNHEY, CDR2 SVGAGI. The CDR3 has 13 amino acids. The CDR3 nucleotides are TGTGCCAGCAGTTACGAAGGGGGCACTGAAGCTTTCTTT. It yields the protein CASSYEGGTEAFF.

Concerning this clone: This likely reflects a read error, since a far larger clone is one base away. Distinct nucleotide sequences in the sample also encode this CDR3. The V and J genes are TRBV2 and TRBJ1-4; TRBD1 aligns across 7 bases. Germline-derived CDR1 and CDR2 are SNHLY and FYNNEI. V dropped 8 bases and J dropped 2; count of bases not matched to a gene: 5. CDR3 size: 14 residues. The chain's CDR3 is CASGVRGTNEKLFF. Written as DNA, the CDR3 is TGTGCCAGCGGCGTCAGGGGGACTAATGAAAAACTGTTTTTT.

This clone was seen a handful of times. V and J are TRBV5-1 and TRBJ2-7; D remains ambiguous. Per germline, CDR1 SGHRS and CDR2 YFSETQ. The CDR3 has 13 residues. Deletions cut 0 bases from V and 3 bases from J, with 7 bases between. In DNA, the CDR3 is TGCGCCAGCAGCTTGGGGGCAGACTACGAGCAGTACTTC. It is translated as CASSLGADYEQYF.

V is TRBV29-1 and J is TRBJ2-5; TRBD1 aligns across 7 bases. V shed 7 bases and J 2 bases; nucleotides not matched to a gene: 4. CDR3 length: 12 amino acids. Germline V CDR1 and CDR2: SQVTM, ANQGSEA. CDR3 DNA sequence: TGCAGCGCTGGGGACAGACAAGAGACCCAGTACTTC. Translated: CSAGDRQETQYF.

A few counts support this clone. The genes are TRBV9 and TRBJ1-4; 10 nucleotides align to TRBD1. The J segment lost 6 bases and the V segment lost 3 bases, leaving 5 bases of the junction unmatched. Germline V gene lookup returns CDR1 SGDLS and CDR2 YYNGEE. The CDR3 is made up of 15 amino acids. CDR3 DNA: TGTGCCAGCAGCGCGTCCGGGACAGGGGATGAAAAACTGTTTTTT. It is translated as CASSASGTGDEKLFF.

The V and J genes are TRBV28 and TRBJ2-3; D perhaps matches TRBD1 (6 bases). The CDR3 is 13 amino acids. CDR1 and CDR2 (germline): MDHEN, SYDVKM. The V end lost 6 bases, the J end lost 7 bases, and 14 bases lay between the germline ends. CDR3 sequence: CASRNPGGYTQYF. The CDR3 DNA follows: TGTGCCAGCAGAAACCCTGGGGGCTATACGCAGTATTTT.

CDR3 sequence (DNA): TGTGCCAGCGCGGGGGGCCAGGGAAAACAGTACTTC. Amino acids: CASAGGQGKQYF. V and J are TRBV5-7 and TRBJ2-7; 8 nucleotides align to TRBD2. TRBV5-7 is placed among ORFs of uncertain function. There are 12 residues in the CDR3. V was clipped by 7 bases and J by 10 bases; unmatched bases: 10.

This sequence joins TRBV11-3 and TRBJ1-3; 7 nucleotides match TRBD1. In germline, CDR1 is SGHNT, CDR2 YENEEA. Trimming at V came to 3 bases and at J to 0 bases, leaving 14 bases not matched to a gene. The CDR3 length is 19 residues. CDR3 in amino acids: CASSFPYPLRDSSGNTIYF. The CDR3 nucleotides are TGTGCCAGCAGCTTCCCATACCCCCTCCGGGACAGCTCTGGAAACACCATATATTTT.

This clone counts as large. One end of the junction fails to match germline, which may point to a read error. The genes are TRBV27 and TRBJ2-3, with 7 bases aligning to TRBD2. Germline-derived CDR1 and CDR2 are MNHEY and SMNVEV (reference sequence). This CDR3 spans 13 amino acids. The CDR3: CVSRRGNTDTQYF. The CDR3 DNA follows: TGTGTCAGCAGGCGGGGGAATACAGATACGCAGTATTTT.

The chain employs TRBV27 and TRBJ2-1; maybe TRBD2 (6 bases). The CDR3 is 15 residues long. Germline lookup yields CDR1 MNHEY and CDR2 SMNVEV (reference sequence). V was shortened by 5 bases and J by 2 bases, with 13 bases between the two germline ends. CDR3 sequence: CASSLRGLTYNEQFF. The CDR3 DNA reads as TGTGCCAGCAGTCTCCGCGGACTAACCTACAATGAGCAGTTCTTC.

There are a few counts of this clone. One end of the junction fails to match germline, which may point to a read error. CDR3 DNA: TGTGCCATCAGTACCTCGGGGAACGCTGAAGCTTTCTTT. Its translation is CAISTSGNAEAFF. This chain joins TRBV10-3 and TRBJ1-1; D remains ambiguous. Germline V lookup: CDR1 ENHRY, CDR2 SYGVKD. This CDR3 region has 13 residues.

The chain has TRBV6-1 and TRBJ1-2; tentative D call: TRBD1 (5 bases). The CDR3 is made up of 13 amino acids. Germline CDR1 MNHNS, CDR2 SASEGT. V lost 0 bases to trimming and J lost 5 bases, with 7 bases between them. The CDR3 DNA reads TGTGCCAGCAGTGAAGCCGGACAATATGGCTACACCTTC. Encoded protein: CASSEAGQYGYTF.